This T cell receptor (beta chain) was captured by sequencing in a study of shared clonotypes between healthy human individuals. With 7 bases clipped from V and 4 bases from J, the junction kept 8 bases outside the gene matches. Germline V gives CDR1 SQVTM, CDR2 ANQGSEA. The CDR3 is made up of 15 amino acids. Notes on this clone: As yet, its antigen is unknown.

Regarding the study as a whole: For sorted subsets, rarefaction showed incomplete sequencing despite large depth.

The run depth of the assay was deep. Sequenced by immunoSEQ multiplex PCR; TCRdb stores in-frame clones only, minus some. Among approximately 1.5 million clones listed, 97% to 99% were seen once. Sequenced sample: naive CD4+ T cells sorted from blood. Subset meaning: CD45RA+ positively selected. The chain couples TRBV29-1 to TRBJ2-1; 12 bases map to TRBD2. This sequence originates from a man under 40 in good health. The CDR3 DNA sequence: TGCAGCGCTTCGAGACTAGCGGGGGTTTACAATGAGCAGTTCTTC. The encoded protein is CSASRLAGVYNEQFF.